This TCR beta chain derives from a study of T cell repertoires in cytomegalovirus infection. Regarding the study as a whole: Dominant in the ex vivo response were TCR beta clonotypes restricted by HLA-C and specific for CMV.

This clonotype was recorded many times. The antigen remains unidentified. From the reads, TCRdb called clonotypes with MiXCR, one entry per CDR3 protein. The profile shows 110,000 or so distinct CDR3 sequences, under 35% of them singletons. CDR3 length equals 14 residues. V dropped 5 bases and J dropped 4; count of bases not matched to a gene: 7. Germline values: CDR1 DFQATT, CDR2 SNEGSKA (reference sequence). Sequenced material: CD8+ T cells from cultured PBMCs, taken from culture after CMV antigen stimulation. V usage is TRBV20-1 and J usage is TRBJ1-5; 8 bases fit TRBD1. The receptor was derived from a human donor in good health (CMV status not recorded). Some clones in this sample may be carry-over from other donors' samples. The CDR3 sequence is CSAQGTGWNQPQHF. CDR3 DNA sequence: TGCAGTGCTCAAGGGACAGGTTGGAATCAGCCCCAGCATTTT.